These 21 T cell receptor beta chains originate from one sample sequenced in a study of cytomegalovirus exposure and HLA in healthy donors. 13 Jbeta primers and 60 Vbeta primers were used for the PCR. TCRdb's table, derived via immunoSEQ multiplex PCR, lists solely in-frame clones and lacks some. This repertoire shows 180,000 or so clones, about 82% found once; its top ten account for approximately 0.76%. The specimen was PBMCs. These TCRs come from a female donor in good health and CMV-seronegative.

The J gene is TRBJ2-7, the V gene TRBV30, with D maybe TRBD1 (6 bases). CDR1 GTSNPN and CDR2 SVGIG come from the germline V gene (reference sequence). The CDR3 runs to 15 residues. With 7 bases removed from V and 2 bases from J, the gap between germline ends came to 21 bases. CDR3 DNA: TGTGCCTCTCTAAATCCCCGAACAGGGACCTACGAGCAGTACTTC. Translated: CASLNPRTGTYEQYF.

Comment on this clone: In the same sample, other DNA sequences code for this CDR3. V usage is TRBV6-1 and J usage is TRBJ2-5; TRBD2 matches 10 bases. J gave up 1 base and V 10 bases, and 6 bases lay outside the gene matches. This CDR3 is built from 14 residues. Germline V gene data show CDR1 as MNHNS and CDR2 as SASEGT. The CDR3 loop reads CATLAGGFQETQYF. As DNA, the CDR3 is TGTGCCACCTTAGCGGGGGGATTCCAAGAGACCCAGTACTTC.

This clone was seen only once. V gene TRBV4-3 combines with J gene TRBJ2-1; TRBD2 agrees at 8 bases. This CDR3 is built from 16 residues. Germline CDR1 LGHNA, CDR2 YSLEER. The ends lost 1 base at V and 1 base at J; junction bases unmatched: 3. The CDR3 bases are TGCGCCAGCAGCCAAGCCGGGACTAGTTCCTACAATGAGCAGTTCTTC. Its translation is CASSQAGTSSYNEQFF.

This clone was detected only once. V is TRBV19 and J is TRBJ1-3; a possible D gene is TRBD1 (6 bases). Germline V CDR1 and CDR2: LNHDA, SQIVND (reference sequence). Trimming shortened V by 9 bases and J by 6 bases, and 12 bases separated the two germline ends. This CDR3 has 12 amino acids. Written as DNA, the CDR3 is TGTGCCAGCGCCAGGGGTTCAAACACCATATATTTT. Translating it yields CASARGSNTIYF.

V is TRBV7-3 and J is TRBJ1-2, with D perhaps TRBD1 (6 bases). From germline, CDR1 is SGHTA and CDR2 FQGTGA. Trimming cost V 1 base and J 6 bases, with 9 bases left between them. CDR3 length: 13 amino acids. The CDR3 DNA follows: TGTGCCAGCAGCTTAATAGGGGGGGATGGCTACACCTTC. Encoded protein: CASSLIGGDGYTF.

CDR3 sequence: CASSDPRPGQVDSPLHF. The CDR3 DNA reads TGTGCCAGCAGTGATCCCAGACCGGGACAGGTCGATTCACCCCTCCACTTT. This chain uses TRBV6-1 with TRBJ1-6; 8 positions agree with TRBD1. The CDR3 runs 17 residues. The junction had 12 bases not matched to a gene; V was cut back by 3 bases and J by 8 bases. Germline CDR1 is MNHNS and CDR2 is SASEGT.

This chain uses TRBV7-2 with TRBJ2-3, with D tentatively TRBD2 (5 bases). The germline CDR1 and CDR2 sequences are SGHTA and FQGNSA. The CDR3 sequence is 15 residues long. The germline V and J ends were trimmed by 2 bases and 4 bases, with 13 bases remaining between them. CDR3 nucleotide sequence: TGTGCCAGCAGCTTATTAGTTAGCGTTGCAGATACGCAGTATTTT. It is translated as CASSLLVSVADTQYF.

This rearrangement joins TRBV19 to TRBJ1-2, with D uncertain. Trimming took off 0 bases at V and 4 bases at J, with 12 bases between the two ends. The germline gives CDR1 LNHDA, CDR2 SQIVND (reference sequence). The CDR3 consists of 15 residues. The CDR3: CASSIEAGVGYGYTF. CDR3 bases: TGTGCCAGTAGTATAGAAGCGGGAGTCGGCTATGGCTACACCTTC.

DNA of the CDR3: TGTGCCAGCAGCGCACAAACCGCCAGCACAGATACGCAGTATTTT. It is translated as CASSAQTASTDTQYF. The rearrangement links TRBV9 to TRBJ2-3; D is unclear. Trimming removed 3 bases at V and 0 bases at J, with 11 bases between. The germline gives CDR1 SGDLS, CDR2 YYNGEE. The CDR3 has 15 residues.

The J gene is TRBJ1-3, the V gene TRBV2; the D gene is possibly TRBD1 (5 bases). Looked up from germline, CDR1 is SNHLY and CDR2 is FYNNEI. The CDR3 runs to 15 residues. Between the trimmed V and J ends, which lost 6 bases and 0 bases, there was a span of 12 bases. CDR3 coding DNA: TGTGCCAGCAGCGCAACAGGATTCTCTGGAAACACCATATATTTT. Amino acids: CASSATGFSGNTIYF.

The chain uses TRBV5-1 and TRBJ2-2; 8 bases are shared with TRBD1. This CDR3 comprises 21 residues. Per the germline V gene, CDR1 is SGHRS and CDR2 is YFSETQ. The V and J ends lost 4 bases and 3 bases, in that order; junction bases with no gene match: 23. CDR3 sequence (DNA): TGCGCCAGCAGCCACTCCCGGGACAGGACTACCCGGTTTGGTGACACCGGGGAGCTGTTTTTT. This translates into CASSHSRDRTTRFGDTGELFF.

This chain connects TRBV4-1 to TRBJ1-5, with D uncertain. The length of the CDR3 is 15 residues. V lost 2 bases and J lost 0, with 8 bases in between. The V gene's germline CDR1 is MGHRA and CDR2 YSYEKL. CDR3 residues: CASSQTVLSNQPQHF. DNA for the CDR3: TGCGCCAGCAGCCAAACCGTACTTAGCAATCAGCCCCAGCATTTT.

This clone showed up just a few times. The V and J genes are TRBV6-1 and TRBJ1-2; D possibly corresponds to TRBD1 (5 bases). This CDR3 has 16 residues. V was cut by 2 bases and J by 6 bases, with 19 bases left in between. From germline, CDR1 is MNHNS and CDR2 SASEGT. CDR3 protein: CASSEIRGISFHGYTF. The DNA of the CDR3 is TGTGCCAGCAGTGAAATAAGGGGAATTTCATTTCATGGCTACACCTTC.

The V and J genes are TRBV4-2 and TRBJ2-5; perhaps TRBD2 as D (5 bases). V lost 1 base and J 5 bases, leaving 8 bases between the germline ends. Germline lookup yields CDR1 LGHNA and CDR2 YNFKEQ. The CDR3 sequence is 13 residues long. The CDR3 DNA reads TGTGCCAGCAGCCAAGGAAGGAGGGAGACCCAGTACTTC. Its translation: CASSQGRRETQYF.

This clone has a handful of counts. The rearrangement uses TRBV4-3 and TRBJ2-5; TRBD2 matches at 8 bases. The CDR3 is 15 amino acids. With 1 base clipped from V and 2 bases from J, the junction kept 3 bases outside the gene matches. Germline CDR1 is LGHNA and CDR2 is YSLEER. In DNA form, the CDR3 reads TGCGCCAGCAGCCAAGGCGGGGGGCGGCAAGAGACCCAGTACTTC. Translation: CASSQGGGRQETQYF.

The J gene is TRBJ1-1, the V gene TRBV18, with 7 bases aligning to TRBD1. V shed 2 bases, J shed 1 base, and the junction held 4 bases outside the gene matches. The CDR3 length is 15 residues. The germline V gene encodes CDR1 KGHSH and CDR2 LQKENI. The CDR3 DNA reads TGTGCCAGCTCACCAGTACGGACAGGGAACACTGAAGCTTTCTTT. This sequence encodes CASSPVRTGNTEAFF.

The rearrangement uses TRBV6-5 and TRBJ1-1; TRBD1 might be the D (6 bases). Trimming pared 6 bases from V and 6 bases from J, leaving 17 bases between. There are 14 residues in the CDR3. Germline assignment: CDR1 MNHEY and CDR2 SVGAGI. The CDR3 reads CASSSQGLTPEAFF. CDR3 DNA sequence: TGTGCCAGCAGCTCACAGGGTCTGACCCCTGAAGCTTTCTTT.

V usage is TRBV7-9 and J usage is TRBJ1-4, with D hard to call. CDR1 is SEHNR, CDR2 FQNEAQ, per germline (reference sequence). The CDR3 covers 18 residues. V lost 1 base and J 8 bases, leaving 23 bases between the germline ends. The CDR3 coding sequence is TGTGCCAGCAGCTTAGGGGGAGCTCGAGGCAGAGGAGAGGAAAAACTGTTTTTT. Encoded protein: CASSLGGARGRGEEKLFF.

This clone has only a few counts. CDR3 region: CASRPMTGIQPQHF. The CDR3 DNA reads as TGTGCCAGCAGACCCATGACAGGGATCCAGCCCCAGCATTTT. V gene TRBV6-5 combines with J gene TRBJ1-5; TRBD1 agrees at 7 bases. This CDR3 has 14 residues. V gave up 6 bases and J gave up 7 bases; unmatched junction bases: 9. Germline lookup yields CDR1 MNHEY and CDR2 SVGAGI.

The sample holds a few counts of this clone. The chain has TRBV28 and TRBJ2-7, with 8 bases that match TRBD2. The CDR3 is made up of 16 amino acids. Losses at the gene ends were 3 bases for V and 0 bases for J; bases not matched to a gene: 7. Germline CDR1 and CDR2: MDHEN and SYDVKM. The CDR3 bases are TGTGCCAGCAGTTTTGGCGGGAGGTCGAGCTCCTACGAGCAGTACTTC. It translates to CASSFGGRSSSYEQYF.

This clone is a singleton in its sample. The chain has TRBV4-2 and TRBJ1-2; no clear D. Germline values: CDR1 LGHNA, CDR2 YNFKEQ. This CDR3 comprises 14 residues. Trimming removed 1 base at V and 2 bases at J, with 8 bases between. CDR3 sequence: CASSQVAGNYGYTF. The CDR3 DNA sequence: TGTGCCAGCAGCCAAGTCGCAGGAAACTATGGCTACACCTTC.